This T cell receptor (beta chain) was obtained from a study of T cell responses to AZD1222 COVID-19 vaccine. TCRdb's copy holds only in-frame clones and misses some; the assay was immunoSEQ multiplex PCR. Of around 25,000 clones in the sample, around 90% were seen once. Whether given at about 4 or about 12 weeks, second doses were pooled. Study-level results: A rise in Spike-specific TCR breadth and depth followed two AZD1222 doses. Clonal diversity was possibly underestimated, and white British individuals and females predominated among donors. Spike was spanned by vaccine-associated CD4 TCRs, which were dominant at 160-218 and 743-854.

Concerning this clone: Its antigen is unknown.

The material sequenced was peripheral blood, taken 28 days after the second AZD1222 dose. The TCR sequence derives from an adult who received the AZD1222 COVID-19 vaccine.

Here the CDR3 DNA reads TGTGCCTGTCAGGGGGGTTTCGGCACTGAAGCTTTCTTT. Its protein is CACQGGFGTEAFF. J is TRBJ1-1 and V is TRBV30; TRBD1 agrees at 7 bases. J lost 4 bases, V lost 6 bases, and 8 bases had no gene match. This CDR3 spans 13 amino acids. CDR1 is GTSNPN and CDR2 is SVGIG in the germline V gene (reference sequence). Variable domain in full (rest from reference TRBV30 and TRBJ1-1): SQTIHQWPATLVQPVGSPLSLECTVEGTSNPNLYWYRQAAGRGLQLLFYSVGIGQISSEVPQNLSASRPQDRQFILSSKKLLLSDSGFYLCACQGGFGTEAFFGQGTRLTVV.